One and the same sample provided the 3 T cell receptor beta chains below, sequenced in a study of metastatic and nonmetastatic thyroid tumors. TCRdb re-called the PCR reads via MiXCR. The sample records under 20,000 clones, less than 30% being singletons. All patients were untreated before thyroid surgery. Sequencing was done on a sample of tumor tissue. These receptors came from a male donor with papillary thyroid cancer or a benign thyroid nodule (not recorded which). Some clones in this sample may be carry-over from other donors' samples.

The chain uses TRBV24-1 and TRBJ1-3, with D tentatively TRBD1 (5 bases). V lost 2 bases and J lost 1, with 5 bases in between. Germline CDR1 reads KGHDR; CDR2 reads SFDVKD. This CDR3 comprises 14 residues. Here the CDR3 reads CATSDSGSGNTIYF. The CDR3 DNA reads TGTGCCACCAGTGATTCAGGGTCTGGAAACACCATATATTTT.

The sample holds a few counts of this clone. J is TRBJ1-2 and V is TRBV6-1; 8 bases align to TRBD1. This CDR3 is built from 14 residues. Trimming removed 6 bases from V and 1 base from J; junction bases left unmatched: 4. Per germline, CDR1 MNHNS and CDR2 SASEGT. CDR3 nucleotides: TGTGCCAGCAGACCCGGACAGGGTAACTATGGCTACACCTTC. Protein product: CASRPGQGNYGYTF.

This clone is classed as medium-sized. The chain is built from TRBV20-1 and TRBJ2-7; D unresolved. Trimming removed 3 bases at V and 2 bases at J, with 11 bases between. Looked up from germline, CDR1 is DFQATT and CDR2 is SNEGSKA (reference sequence). The length of the CDR3 is 13 residues. Here the CDR3 DNA reads TGCAGTGCTAGCAAGGGCCTAACCTACGAGCAGTACTTC. This sequence encodes CSASKGLTYEQYF.